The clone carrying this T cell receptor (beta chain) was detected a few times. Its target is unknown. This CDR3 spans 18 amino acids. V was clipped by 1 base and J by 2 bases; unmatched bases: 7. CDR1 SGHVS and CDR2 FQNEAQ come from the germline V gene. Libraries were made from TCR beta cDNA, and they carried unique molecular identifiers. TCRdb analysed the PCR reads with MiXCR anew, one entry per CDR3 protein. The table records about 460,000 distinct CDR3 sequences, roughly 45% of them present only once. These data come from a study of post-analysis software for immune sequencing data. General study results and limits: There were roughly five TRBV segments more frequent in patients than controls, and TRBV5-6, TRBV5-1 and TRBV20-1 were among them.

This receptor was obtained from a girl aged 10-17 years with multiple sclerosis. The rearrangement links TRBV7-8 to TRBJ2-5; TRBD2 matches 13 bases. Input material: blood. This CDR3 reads CASSLGGLAGNLQETQYF. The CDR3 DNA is TGTGCCAGCAGCTTAGGGGGACTAGCGGGAAATCTACAAGAGACCCAGTACTTC.